The 21 T cell receptor beta chains below come from one sample, sequenced in a study of blood T cell repertoires in COVID-19. Profiling relied on immunoSEQ multiplex PCR, and the TCRdb table lists in-frame clones only, not all of them. There are approximately 230,000 clones in the sample; under 90% occur only once, and just under 20% lies in the top ten. The source material was peripheral blood. The source of these receptors is a young man with active or convalescent COVID-19.

The chain links TRBV4-3 to TRBJ1-2; 9 nucleotides align to TRBD1. V lost 2 bases, J lost 2 bases, and 12 bases stayed unmatched. CDR3 length: 18 amino acids. Germline CDR1 and CDR2: LGHNA and YSLEER. CDR3 DNA: TGCGCCAGCAGCCAATTCCGGGACAGGGATTGGGGAAACTATGGCTACACCTTC. It translates to CASSQFRDRDWGNYGYTF.

This clone appeared a few times. The J gene is TRBJ1-1, the V gene TRBV6-5; D perhaps matches TRBD1 (6 bases). The CDR3 extends over 15 amino acids. V gave up 6 bases and J gave up 1 base, with 15 bases separating them. Germline values: CDR1 MNHEY, CDR2 SVGAGI. CDR3 amino acids: CASRRTARANTEAFF. In nucleotides, the CDR3 is TGTGCCAGCAGACGGACAGCCCGAGCGAACACTGAAGCTTTCTTT.

The chain is built from TRBV19 and TRBJ1-2, with D perhaps matching TRBD1 (5 bases). The CDR3 covers 13 residues. Trimming cost V 6 bases and J 4 bases, with 12 bases left between them. CDR1 and CDR2 (germline): LNHDA, SQIVND (reference sequence). The CDR3 DNA is TGTGCCAGTAGGAAGACAGTCGTCTATGGCTACACCTTC. It is translated as CASRKTVVYGYTF.

This clone was found a few times. The chain combines TRBV5-1 with TRBJ2-7, with a possible D match to TRBD1 (7 bases). The germline CDR1 and CDR2 sequences are SGHRS and YFSETQ. The CDR3 totals 14 residues. Trimming shortened V by 7 bases and J by 3 bases, and 17 bases separated the two germline ends. In DNA form, the CDR3 reads TGCGCCAGCGCCGCGGGGACAGTTAACTACGAGCAGTACTTC. Amino acids: CASAAGTVNYEQYF. The whole variable domain, remainder taken from reference TRBV5-1 and TRBJ2-7, is KAGVTQTPRYLIKTRGQQVTLSCSPISGHRSVSWYQQTPGQGLQFLFEYFSETQRNKGNFPGRFSGRQFSNSRSEMNVSTLELGDSALYLCASAAGTVNYEQYFGPGTRLTVT.

The chain uses TRBV13 and TRBJ2-2, with 16 bases aligning to TRBD2. J lost 5 bases, V lost 5 bases, and 11 bases had no gene match. The CDR3 loop spans 19 amino acids. The V gene's germline CDR1 is PRHDT and CDR2 FYEKMQ (reference sequence). This CDR3 is CASSSRGLAGGPWTGELFF. CDR3 nucleotide sequence: TGTGCCAGCAGCAGCCGGGGACTAGCGGGAGGGCCATGGACCGGGGAGCTGTTTTTT.

The chain has TRBV7-9 and TRBJ1-2; 8 positions match TRBD1. Germline values: CDR1 SEHNR, CDR2 FQNEAQ (reference sequence). The junction had 10 bases not matched to a gene; V was cut back by 0 bases and J by 4 bases. This CDR3 contains 17 residues. This CDR3 is CASSLASRQGPFYGYTF. CDR3 coding DNA: TGTGCCAGCAGCTTAGCCTCTCGACAGGGGCCGTTCTATGGCTACACCTTC.

The V call is TRBV30, the J call TRBJ1-6; 10 positions agree with TRBD1. The CDR3 is 16 residues long. The V gene end was trimmed by 5 bases and the J gene end by 1 base; junction bases not matched to a gene: 5. The V gene's germline CDR1 is GTSNPN and CDR2 SVGIG (reference sequence). The CDR3: CAWGRQGASYNSPLHF. The CDR3 bases are TGTGCCTGGGGCAGACAGGGGGCATCCTATAATTCACCCCTCCACTTT.

This chain uses TRBV30 with TRBJ2-5, with 7 bases fitting TRBD2. Germline V gene sequence: CDR1 GTSNPN, CDR2 SVGIG (reference sequence). CDR3 length: 13 residues. Trimming took 5 bases from V and 5 from J; bases not matched to a gene: 8. The DNA of the CDR3 is TGTGCCTGGGGTGCGGTAGCGGGTGAGACCCAGTACTTC. It yields the protein CAWGAVAGETQYF.

The chain links TRBV29-1 to TRBJ1-1; D not resolved. Per the germline V gene, CDR1 is SQVTM and CDR2 is ANQGSEA. Between the trimmed V and J ends, which lost 4 bases and 5 bases, there was a span of 11 bases. The CDR3 runs 12 residues. The CDR3 loop reads CSVGQVGTEAFF. The CDR3 DNA is TGCAGCGTTGGGCAGGTTGGTACTGAAGCTTTCTTT.

V gene TRBV25-1 combines with J gene TRBJ2-7; perhaps TRBD2 as D (6 bases). The length of the CDR3 is 13 residues. V was pared by 3 bases and J by 9 bases, with 15 bases between. Germline V gives CDR1 MGHDK, CDR2 SYGVNS. CDR3 DNA sequence: TGTGCCAGCAGTGACAGGGAGGTCCAAGGGCAGTACTTC. Its protein product is CASSDREVQGQYF.

The chain carries TRBV5-8 and TRBJ2-1; 8 bases match TRBD1. Germline CDR1 is SGHTS and CDR2 is YDEGEE. The CDR3 has 15 amino acids. After removal of 2 bases from V and 8 bases from J, the junction contained 9 bases not matched to a gene. The CDR3 region is CASSFGTGITYEQFF. The CDR3 DNA reads as TGTGCCAGCAGCTTCGGGACAGGCATTACATATGAGCAGTTCTTC.

In nucleotides, the CDR3 is TGTGCCAGCCTGGCGGACAGGGGGAGTCAGGAGGAGCTGTTTTTT. As protein: CASLADRGSQEELFF. The rearrangement joins TRBV2 to TRBJ2-2, with 10 bases lining up with TRBD1. V trimming: 8 bases; J trimming: 10 bases; junction bases outside the gene matches: 13. Per the germline V gene, CDR1 is SNHLY and CDR2 is FYNNEI. The CDR3 is 15 amino acids.

The chain recombines TRBV11-2 with TRBJ1-4; maybe TRBD1 (6 bases). V was trimmed by 4 bases and J by 1 base, leaving 10 bases between them. The CDR3 consists of 15 residues. Germline V gene lookup returns CDR1 SGHAT and CDR2 FQNNGV. In nucleotides, the CDR3 is TGTGCCAGCAGCTCCACAGGGTTAACTAATGAAAAACTGTTTTTT. Translation: CASSSTGLTNEKLFF.

The chain's CDR3 is CASRRLGTANEKLFF. The CDR3 DNA sequence: TGTGCCAGCAGGCGCCTCGGGACAGCAAATGAAAAACTGTTTTTT. The chain is built from TRBV28 and TRBJ1-4; 7 nucleotides align to TRBD1. After removal of 6 bases from V and 5 bases from J, the junction contained 9 bases not matched to a gene. The CDR3 has 15 residues. Germline-derived CDR1 and CDR2 are MDHEN and SYDVKM.

The chain joins TRBV28 to TRBJ2-5; D is perhaps TRBD2 (5 bases). V was pared by 8 bases and J by 7 bases, with 17 bases between. Per the germline V gene, CDR1 is MDHEN and CDR2 is SYDVKM. This CDR3 region has 13 residues. The CDR3 spells CASERAPSGTQYF. The DNA for the CDR3 is TGTGCCAGCGAGAGGGCCCCCTCAGGGACCCAGTACTTC. Variable domain in full (rest from reference TRBV28 and TRBJ2-5): DVKVTQSSRYLVKRTGEKVFLECVQDMDHENMFWYRQDPGLGLRLIYFSYDVKMKEKGDIPEGYSVSREKKERFSLILESASTNQTSMYLCASERAPSGTQYFGPGTRLLVL.

V and J are TRBV5-4 and TRBJ2-3; maybe TRBD1 (5 bases). This CDR3 comprises 13 residues. The germline V gene has CDR1 SGHNT and CDR2 YYREEE (reference sequence). Trimming pared 4 bases from V and 6 bases from J, leaving 12 bases between. The CDR3 is CASSGASRDTQYF. In DNA form, the CDR3 reads TGTGCCAGCAGCGGGGCTTCAAGGGATACGCAGTATTTT.

Worth noting for this clone: Within the sample, other DNA sequences also encode this same CDR3. The V call is TRBV9, the J call TRBJ2-2, with 8 bases aligning to TRBD2. This CDR3 contains 14 residues. Germline V CDR1 and CDR2: SGDLS, YYNGEE. V gave up 5 bases and J gave up 4 bases; unmatched junction bases: 4. The DNA for the CDR3 is TGTGCCAGCAGTACCGGGGGGGGCACCGGGGAGCTGTTTTTT. This codes for CASSTGGGTGELFF.

The V gene is TRBV19, the J gene TRBJ1-1, with D perhaps TRBD1 (6 bases). The V gene's germline CDR1 is LNHDA and CDR2 SQIVND (reference sequence). V was shortened by 7 bases and J by 0 bases, with 21 bases between the two germline ends. CDR3 length equals 17 residues. CDR3 sequence reads: CASTPTTGAYMNTEAFF. The CDR3 DNA is TGTGCCAGTACTCCCACGACAGGAGCCTACATGAACACTGAAGCTTTCTTT.

The gene calls are TRBV19 and TRBJ2-1; D ambiguous. V was shortened by 9 bases and J by 0 bases, with 15 bases between the two germline ends. The CDR3 spans 15 residues. Germline CDR1 is LNHDA and CDR2 is SQIVND (reference sequence). The CDR3 coding sequence is TGTGCCAGCCACCCAGGTCCGAGCTCCTACAATGAGCAGTTCTTC. This translates into CASHPGPSSYNEQFF.

The chain uses TRBV6-6 and TRBJ2-2, with TRBD2 matching 11 bases. Germline trimming cut 6 bases from V and 1 base from J; bases unmatched to any gene: 4. The CDR3 contains 16 residues. CDR1 and CDR2 (germline): MNHNY, SVGAGI (reference sequence). CDR3 loop: CASRPTSGGNTGELFF. CDR3 DNA: TGTGCCAGCAGGCCTACTAGCGGGGGGAACACCGGGGAGCTGTTTTTT.

The chain employs TRBV5-1 and TRBJ1-6; TRBD1 is a possible D gene (6 bases). The CDR3 extends over 16 amino acids. The germline CDR1 and CDR2 sequences are SGHRS and YFSETQ. V shed 0 bases and J shed 9 bases, with 16 bases lying between them. The CDR3 protein is CASSLAYMRGGSPLHF. The CDR3 DNA sequence: TGCGCCAGCAGCTTGGCCTATATGAGGGGGGGTTCACCCCTCCACTTT.